The 15 T cell receptor beta chains below come from one sample, sequenced in a study of graft-versus-host responses after intestinal transplantation. Some clones are missing from TCRdb's copy, which holds only in-frame ones; the method was immunoSEQ multiplex PCR. The table shows 90,000 to 100,000 clones, with 86% occurring only once. The specimen was PBMCs, collected 255 days after intestinal transplant. Receptors were obtained from a human patient who received an intestinal transplant, so some T cells may come from the graft donor.

This clone occurred once. This sequence joins TRBV11-2 and TRBJ1-3; D call uncertain. This CDR3 is built from 12 residues. Germline V gene lookup returns CDR1 SGHAT and CDR2 FQNNGV. V was clipped by 6 bases and J by 2 bases, with 5 bases between them. The CDR3 spells CASSFAGNTIYF. CDR3 DNA: TGTGCCAGCAGTTTTGCTGGAAACACCATATATTTT.

This rearrangement joins TRBV15 to TRBJ1-2; D gene uncertain. Germline CDR1 is LNHNV and CDR2 is YYDKDF (reference sequence). The V and J ends lost 0 bases and 6 bases respectively, with 5 bases between them. The CDR3 is 12 amino acids. The CDR3 DNA follows: TGTGCCACCAGCAGAGATTCAAATGGCTACACCTTC. Protein sequence: CATSRDSNGYTF.

The V call is TRBV5-4, the J call TRBJ2-5, with D tentatively TRBD1 (6 bases). CDR3 length: 16 amino acids. Germline V lookup: CDR1 SGHNT, CDR2 YYREEE (reference sequence). Trimming took 0 bases from V and 3 from J, leaving 15 bases between them. In DNA form, the CDR3 reads TGTGCCAGCAGCTTGGCGGTGGGTAGGGGGAAAGAGACCCAGTACTTC. Protein sequence: CASSLAVGRGKETQYF.

The genes are TRBV9 and TRBJ2-2; D possibly corresponds to TRBD2 (5 bases). The CDR3 is 15 residues long. CDR1 and CDR2 from the germline V gene are SGDLS and YYNGEE. Trimming shortened V by 4 bases and J by 3 bases, and 13 bases separated the two germline ends. CDR3 residues: CASSTGLGDTGELFF. The CDR3 nucleotides are TGTGCCAGCAGCACGGGCCTCGGGGACACCGGGGAGCTGTTTTTT.

The chain joins TRBV30 to TRBJ1-2; D call uncertain. CDR3 length: 14 amino acids. From germline, CDR1 is GTSNPN and CDR2 SVGIG (reference sequence). Trimming removed 2 bases from V and 7 bases from J, with 17 bases in between. The CDR3 nucleotides read TGTGCCTGGAGTAGATCCGAAGGTTGGGGTGGCTACACCTTC. It translates to CAWSRSEGWGGYTF.

V and J are TRBV6-1 and TRBJ2-2; 7 nucleotides match TRBD1. Germline-derived CDR1 and CDR2 are MNHNS and SASEGT. The CDR3 totals 18 residues. J gave up 5 bases and V 4 bases, and 16 bases lay outside the gene matches. The CDR3 spells CASSGSRFPGQLTGELFF. As DNA, the CDR3 is TGTGCCAGCAGTGGGTCTCGATTCCCGGGACAGCTAACCGGGGAGCTGTTTTTT.

V gene TRBV10-3 combines with J gene TRBJ1-1, with 7 positions matching TRBD1. The germline V gene encodes CDR1 ENHRY and CDR2 SYGVKD. The CDR3 spans 17 residues. The V and J ends lost 0 bases and 0 bases, in that order; junction bases with no gene match: 7. The CDR3 DNA reads TGTGCCATCAGTGAGTCAAGGGGGCGGGAGGTGAACACTGAAGCTTTCTTT. It is translated as CAISESRGREVNTEAFF.

The chain recombines TRBV7-9 with TRBJ2-3; no clear D. This CDR3 has 13 residues. Trimming removed 1 base from V and 6 bases from J, with 8 bases in between. Germline-derived CDR1 and CDR2 are SEHNR and FQNEAQ (reference sequence). CDR3 in amino acids: CASSLDGSDTQYF. The CDR3 DNA reads TGTGCCAGCAGCTTAGATGGGTCCGATACGCAGTATTTT.

This clone showed up just once. The chain couples TRBV20-1 to TRBJ2-2, with D perhaps TRBD2 (6 bases). Germline CDR1 and CDR2: DFQATT and SNEGSKA (reference sequence). The CDR3 is 11 residues long. V was pared by 6 bases and J by 4 bases, with 6 bases between. The CDR3 DNA reads TGCAGTGCGGGAGGCACCGGGGAGCTGTTTTTT. Protein: CSAGGTGELFF.

The chain has TRBV27 and TRBJ1-5, with TRBD1 matching 7 bases. V gave up 7 bases and J gave up 4 bases; unmatched junction bases: 4. The CDR3 spans 13 residues. The V gene's germline CDR1 is MNHEY and CDR2 SMNVEV (reference sequence). The CDR3 DNA is TGTGCCAGCACAGGGGGGATTAATCAGCCCCAGCATTTT. Amino acid sequence: CASTGGINQPQHF.

V usage is TRBV15 and J usage is TRBJ2-1; D unresolved. Germline lookup yields CDR1 LNHNV and CDR2 YYDKDF (reference sequence). V lost 4 bases to trimming and J lost 12 bases, with 13 bases between them. The CDR3 runs to 12 residues. CDR3 DNA sequence: TGTGCCACCAGCACCCTCCTAGGATCGCAGTTCTTC. Translating it yields CATSTLLGSQFF. The entire variable domain, with the rest obtained from reference TRBV15 and TRBJ2-1, is as follows: DAMVIQNPRYQVTQFGKPVTLSCSQTLNHNVMYWYQQKSSQAPKLLFHYYDKDFNNEADTPDNFQSRRPNTSFCFLDIRSPGLGDTAMYLCATSTLLGSQFFGPGTRLTVL.

This clone is a singleton in its sample. This chain connects TRBV5-4 to TRBJ2-1, with 7 bases fitting TRBD1. This CDR3 has 18 amino acids. Germline loops: CDR1 SGHNT, CDR2 YYREEE (reference sequence). Germline trimming cut 0 bases from V and 0 bases from J; bases unmatched to any gene: 9. DNA for the CDR3: TGTGCCAGCAGCTTGGCCCGTAGGGGGCTAGGCTCCTACAATGAGCAGTTCTTC. Its translation is CASSLARRGLGSYNEQFF.

This sequence joins TRBV5-1 and TRBJ1-1, with TRBD1 matching 10 bases. The V gene's germline CDR1 is SGHRS and CDR2 YFSETQ. The trim removed 0 bases at V and 5 bases at J, leaving 4 bases unmatched. The CDR3 runs 15 residues. The DNA for the CDR3 is TGCGCCAGCAGCTTGGCGGGACAGGGGTGGACTGAAGCTTTCTTT. This codes for CASSLAGQGWTEAFF.

The chain links TRBV6-5 to TRBJ2-1; TRBD2 is a possible D gene (6 bases). The CDR3 is made up of 15 amino acids. Trimming removed 5 bases at V and 9 bases at J, with 20 bases between. The germline CDR1 and CDR2 sequences are MNHEY and SVGAGI. CDR3 DNA sequence: TGTGCCAGCAGTCCGCGGGACCGACCCACCGCTGAGCAGTTCTTC. Encoded protein: CASSPRDRPTAEQFF.

This clone was observed once. This chain joins TRBV2 and TRBJ2-4; D is undetermined. The V gene lost 7 bases and the J gene lost 9 bases, with 19 bases spanning the gap. The CDR3 extends over 14 amino acids. Germline V gene lookup returns CDR1 SNHLY and CDR2 FYNNEI. CDR3 DNA sequence: TGTGCCAGCACCCCGGGCCCCTCCGGCGGCATTCAGTACTTC. It encodes CASTPGPSGGIQYF.